The source of this T cell receptor (beta chain) is a study of blood T cell repertoires in COVID-19. In the source study's methods: Cell counts per sample came from amplifying reference gene primers. Method: immunoSEQ multiplex PCR; TCRdb's copy keeps in-frame clones and lacks some. V, J and clone size derive from that table, while D and trimming were established from the DNA sequence. The sample consists of 120,000 to 150,000 clones, over 65% of them appearing once. The length of the CDR3 is 15 residues. Germline-derived CDR1 and CDR2 are SGHRS and YFSETQ. V dropped 4 bases and J dropped 2 bases, with 12 bases sitting between them.

The chain carries TRBV5-1 and TRBJ2-2, with D perhaps TRBD1 (6 bases). The sequencing input was peripheral blood. This TCR was recovered from a man aged 50 to 60 with acute or convalescent COVID-19. CDR3 coding DNA: TGCGCCAGCAGCCTTAACAGGGCCAACACCGGGGAGCTGTTTTTT. This gives the protein CASSLNRANTGELFF.